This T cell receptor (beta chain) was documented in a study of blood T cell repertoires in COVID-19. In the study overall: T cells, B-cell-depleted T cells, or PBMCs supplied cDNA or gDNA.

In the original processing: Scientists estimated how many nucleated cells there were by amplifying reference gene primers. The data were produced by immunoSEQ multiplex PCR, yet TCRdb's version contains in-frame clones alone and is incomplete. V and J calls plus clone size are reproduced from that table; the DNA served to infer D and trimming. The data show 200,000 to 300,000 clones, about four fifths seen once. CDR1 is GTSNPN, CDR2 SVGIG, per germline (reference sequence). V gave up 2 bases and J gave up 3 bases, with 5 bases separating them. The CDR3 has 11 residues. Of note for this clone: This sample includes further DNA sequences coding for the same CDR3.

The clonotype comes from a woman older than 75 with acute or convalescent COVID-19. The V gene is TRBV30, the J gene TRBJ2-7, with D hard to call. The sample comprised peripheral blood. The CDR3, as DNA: TGTGCCTGGAGTACTGGCTACGAGCAGTACTTC. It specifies CAWSTGYEQYF.